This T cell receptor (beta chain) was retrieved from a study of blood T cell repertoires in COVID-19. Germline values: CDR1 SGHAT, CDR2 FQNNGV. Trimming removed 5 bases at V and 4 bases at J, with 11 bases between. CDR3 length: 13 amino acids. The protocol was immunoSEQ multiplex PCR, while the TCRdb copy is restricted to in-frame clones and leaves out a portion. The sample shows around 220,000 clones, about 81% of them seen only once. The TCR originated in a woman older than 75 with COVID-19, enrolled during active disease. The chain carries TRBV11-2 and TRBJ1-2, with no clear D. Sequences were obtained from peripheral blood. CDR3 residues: CASSPPGGYGYTF. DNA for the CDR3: TGTGCCAGCAGCCCCCCCGGTGGCTATGGCTACACCTTC.